The clone carrying this TCR beta chain was picked up a small number of times. PCR was performed a second time for about 7 to 11 cycles using a sample-barcoded 5' primer and a J-beta primer mix. From the 5' RACE reads, TCRdb called clonotypes with MiXCR, one entry per CDR3 protein. The sample comprises hundreds of thousands of distinct CDR3 sequences, roughly 25% of which are singletons, and more than 7.5% rests with the top ten. This entry is derived from a study of blood T cells in healthy people across ages. The V end was cut by 0 bases, the J end by 4 bases, with 5 bases between. The CDR3 has 13 residues. Germline V gives CDR1 SGDLS, CDR2 YYNGEE. This sample was also put to use in a study of T cells of mothers and their children.

V is TRBV9 and J is TRBJ1-3; D call uncertain. Sequenced sample: blood. This TCR derives from a boy aged 5-17 years in good health. The CDR3 here is CASSVAVGNTIYF. The CDR3 DNA reads as TGTGCCAGCAGCGTAGCTGTCGGAAACACCATATATTTT.